This T cell receptor (beta chain) was observed in a study of lymphopenia after photon versus proton radiotherapy (dated 2019 in TCRdb). For the study in its entirety: Photon and proton radiation therapy were compared by the study for their immunological effects in patients with gastrointestinal tumors who developed high-grade lymphopenia. The roughly 20 patients in the cohort had gastrointestinal tumors, were treated with either photon or proton therapy, and subsequently developed lymphopenia. The study was designed to characterize how the impact on the immune system differs between the two radiation modalities. What the authors observed across the whole study: Relative stability during treatment was observed in proton-treated patients, whereas loss of naive T cells and TCR diversity and gain of effector/memory populations were observed in photon-treated patients. Among patients across the cohort who died, overall survival time showed an inverse correlation with a larger post-nadir drop in TCR diversity. After the lymphocyte count nadir, repertoires from photon-treated patients showed oligoclonal expansion, particularly of CD8+ Temra cells, and this expansion drove the decline in diversity. The survival association was assessed only in patients who died, and the authors presented better survival with proton therapy as a possibility rather than a demonstrated result.

With respect to this clone: This receptor's antigen is unknown. Base quality data are lacking; no much larger clone is found one base away.

The CDR3 runs 14 residues from the cysteine to the phenylalanine. Only the CDR3 region is kept as DNA, spanning 42 bases read in frame from base 1. CDR1 SNHLY and CDR2 FYNNEI were looked up in the germline V gene. Trimming takes 6 bases from V and 4 bases from J, and the germline ends sit 15 bases apart. The library relied on the immunoSEQ multiplex PCR assay. Deep sequencing of rearranged TCR beta loci, alongside multiparametric flow cytometry, was used to profile T cell repertoires. In TCRdb, the immuneACCESS table is reduced to in-frame sequences with V and J assigned. These tables do not hold every clone; where another copy was compared, an unresolved V gene accounts for under half, and the others remain unexplained. The sample contains more than 20,000 clones, 75% to 90% of them found a single time. 18% of the sample goes to the ten largest clones.

This receptor chain uses TRBV2 and TRBJ2-5, and possibly TRBD1, on 6 matching bases. This TCR came from a man aged 60-69 years with pancreatic cancer. Sequencing used peripheral blood, obtained from a patient treated with photon-based radiotherapy. Here is the DNA: TGTGCCAGCAGACAGGCAGGGGTCAGAGAGACCCAGTACTTC. Translated, this gives CASRQAGVRETQYF.